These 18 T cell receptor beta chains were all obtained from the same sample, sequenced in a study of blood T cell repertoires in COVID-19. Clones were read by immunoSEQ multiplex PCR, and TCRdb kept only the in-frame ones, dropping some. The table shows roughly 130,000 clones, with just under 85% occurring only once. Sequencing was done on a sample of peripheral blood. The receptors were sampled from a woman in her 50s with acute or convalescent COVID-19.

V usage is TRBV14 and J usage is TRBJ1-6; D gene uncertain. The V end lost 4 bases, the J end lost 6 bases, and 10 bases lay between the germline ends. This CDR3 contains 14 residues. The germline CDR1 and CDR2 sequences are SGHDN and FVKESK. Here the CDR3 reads CASSRESSNSPLHF. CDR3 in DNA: TGTGCCAGCAGCCGGGAGTCGAGTAATTCACCCCTCCACTTT.

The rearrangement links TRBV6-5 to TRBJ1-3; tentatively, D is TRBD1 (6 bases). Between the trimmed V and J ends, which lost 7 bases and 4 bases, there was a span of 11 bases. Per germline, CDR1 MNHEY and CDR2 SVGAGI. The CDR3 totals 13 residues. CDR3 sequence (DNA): TGTGCCAGCAAGCCAGGGGCCGGAAACACCATATATTTT. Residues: CASKPGAGNTIYF.

CDR3 sequence (DNA): TGTGCCAGCAGCCCTCCCTTGGGGCAACCCTCTGGAAACACCATATATTTT. Translated: CASSPPLGQPSGNTIYF. The rearrangement links TRBV3-1 (or the pseudogene TRBV3-2) to TRBJ1-3; maybe TRBD1 (5 bases). The V gene lost 4 bases and the J gene lost 0 bases, with 16 bases spanning the gap. The CDR3 totals 17 residues. Germline V gene data show CDR1 as LGHDT and CDR2 as YNNKEL (reference sequence).

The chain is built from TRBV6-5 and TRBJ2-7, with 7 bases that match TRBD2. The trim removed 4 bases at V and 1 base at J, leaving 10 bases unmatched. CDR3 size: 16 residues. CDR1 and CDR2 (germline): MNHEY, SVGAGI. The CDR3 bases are TGTGCCAGCAGTTGGGGTGGTAGCGGGCCTTCCTACGAGCAGTACTTC. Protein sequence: CASSWGGSGPSYEQYF.

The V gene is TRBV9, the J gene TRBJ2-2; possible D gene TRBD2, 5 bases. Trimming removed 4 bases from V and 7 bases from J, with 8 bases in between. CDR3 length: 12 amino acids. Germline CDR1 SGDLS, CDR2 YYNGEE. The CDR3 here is CASSSRGGELFF. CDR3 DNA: TGTGCCAGCAGCAGTCGGGGCGGGGAGCTGTTTTTT.

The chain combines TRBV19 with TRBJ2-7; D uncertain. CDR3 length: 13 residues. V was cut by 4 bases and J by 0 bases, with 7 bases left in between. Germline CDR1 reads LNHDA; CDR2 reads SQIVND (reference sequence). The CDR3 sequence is CASSSRVSYEQYF. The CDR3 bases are TGTGCCAGTAGTAGTCGGGTCTCCTACGAGCAGTACTTC.

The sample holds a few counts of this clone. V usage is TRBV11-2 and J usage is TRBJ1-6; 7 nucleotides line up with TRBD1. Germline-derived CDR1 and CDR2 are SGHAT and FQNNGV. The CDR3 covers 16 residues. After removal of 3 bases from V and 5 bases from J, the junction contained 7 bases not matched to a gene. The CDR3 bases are TGTGCCAGCAGCTTTCTCATGACAGGGCATAATTCACCCCTCCACTTT. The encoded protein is CASSFLMTGHNSPLHF.

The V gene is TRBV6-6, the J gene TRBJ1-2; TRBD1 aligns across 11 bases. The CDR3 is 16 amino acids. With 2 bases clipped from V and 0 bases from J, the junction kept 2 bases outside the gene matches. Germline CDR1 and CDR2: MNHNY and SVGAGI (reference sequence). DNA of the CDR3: TGTGCCAGCAGTTACCAGGGACAGGGGGCTAACTATGGCTACACCTTC. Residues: CASSYQGQGANYGYTF.

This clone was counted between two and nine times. DNA of the CDR3: TGCGCCAGCAGCCCGGGACAGGCGAGTACCGGGGAGCTGTTTTTT. Translation: CASSPGQASTGELFF. This chain links TRBV5-1 with TRBJ2-2, with 8 bases matching TRBD1. CDR1 and CDR2 (germline): SGHRS, YFSETQ. The V segment lost 4 bases and the J segment 5 bases; nucleotides outside the gene matches: 7. The CDR3 length is 15 residues. Using reference TRBV5-1 and TRBJ2-2 for the parts outside the CDR3, the full variable domain is KAGVTQTPRYLIKTRGQQVTLSCSPISGHRSVSWYQQTPGQGLQFLFEYFSETQRNKGNFPGRFSGRQFSNSRSEMNVSTLELGDSALYLCASSPGQASTGELFFGEGSRLTVL.

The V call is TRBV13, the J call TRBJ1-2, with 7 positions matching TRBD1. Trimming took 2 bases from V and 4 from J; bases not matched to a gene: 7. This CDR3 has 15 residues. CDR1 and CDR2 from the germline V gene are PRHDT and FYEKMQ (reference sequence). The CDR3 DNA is TGTGCCAGCAGCTTACAGACAGGGATCGGCTATGGCTACACCTTC. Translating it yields CASSLQTGIGYGYTF.

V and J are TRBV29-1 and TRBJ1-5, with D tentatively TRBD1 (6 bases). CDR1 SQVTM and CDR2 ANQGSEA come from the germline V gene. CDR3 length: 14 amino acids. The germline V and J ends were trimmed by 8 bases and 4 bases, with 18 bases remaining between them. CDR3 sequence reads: CSFTTGGSNQPQHF. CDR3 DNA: TGCAGCTTTACAACGGGGGGCTCTAATCAGCCCCAGCATTTT.

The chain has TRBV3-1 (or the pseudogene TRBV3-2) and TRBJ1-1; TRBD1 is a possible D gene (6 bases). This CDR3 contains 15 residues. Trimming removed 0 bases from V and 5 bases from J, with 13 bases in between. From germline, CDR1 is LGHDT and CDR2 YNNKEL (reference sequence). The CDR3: CASSQDRQVWTEAFF. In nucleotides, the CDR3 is TGTGCCAGCAGCCAAGACCGACAGGTTTGGACTGAAGCTTTCTTT.

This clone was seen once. DNA for the CDR3: TGTGCCTGGAGCGCGGGACAGGTTAATTCACCCCTCCACTTT. The encoded protein is CAWSAGQVNSPLHF. The rearrangement joins TRBV30 to TRBJ1-6, with TRBD1 identical over 8 bases. The CDR3 spans 14 residues. Germline V lookup: CDR1 GTSNPN, CDR2 SVGIG (reference sequence). V lost 3 bases to trimming and J lost 6 bases; unmatched junction nucleotides: 4.

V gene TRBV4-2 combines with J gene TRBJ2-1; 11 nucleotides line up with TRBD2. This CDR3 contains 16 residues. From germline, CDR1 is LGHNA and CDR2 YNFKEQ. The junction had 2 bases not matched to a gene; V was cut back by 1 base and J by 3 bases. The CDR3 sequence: CASSQVAGGYYNEQFF. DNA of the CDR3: TGTGCCAGCAGCCAAGTAGCGGGGGGGTACTACAATGAGCAGTTCTTC.

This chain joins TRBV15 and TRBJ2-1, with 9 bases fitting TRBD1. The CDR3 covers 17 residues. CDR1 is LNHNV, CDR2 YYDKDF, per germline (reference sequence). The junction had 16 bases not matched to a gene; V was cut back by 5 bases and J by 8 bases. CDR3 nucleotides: TGTGCCACCAGCGAAGGGATCCCGGGACAGGGTGATTATGAGCAGTTCTTC. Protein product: CATSEGIPGQGDYEQFF.

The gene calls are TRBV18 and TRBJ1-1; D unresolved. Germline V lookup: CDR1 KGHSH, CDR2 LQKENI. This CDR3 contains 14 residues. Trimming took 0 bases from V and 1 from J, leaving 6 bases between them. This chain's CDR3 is CASSPPASNTEAFF. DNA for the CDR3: TGTGCCAGCTCACCACCGGCCTCGAACACTGAAGCTTTCTTT.

The CDR3 loop reads CASSVYGNTEAFF. CDR3 nucleotide sequence: TGTGCCAGCAGCGTTTACGGGAACACTGAAGCTTTCTTT. V gene TRBV28 combines with J gene TRBJ1-1; D is unresolved. Germline lookup yields CDR1 MDHEN and CDR2 SYDVKM. This CDR3 has 13 residues. V was trimmed by 6 bases and J by 1 base, leaving 9 bases between them.

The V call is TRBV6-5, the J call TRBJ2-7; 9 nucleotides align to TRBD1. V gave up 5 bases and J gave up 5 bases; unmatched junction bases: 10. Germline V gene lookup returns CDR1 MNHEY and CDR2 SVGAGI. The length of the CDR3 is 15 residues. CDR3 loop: CASSPRDREVDEQYF. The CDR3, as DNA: TGTGCCAGCAGTCCCCGGGACAGGGAGGTCGACGAGCAGTACTTC.